The sequence of this T cell receptor (beta chain) was determined in a study of T cells in Graves' hyperthyroidism and ophthalmopathy (dated by TCRdb to about 2019). With respect to the entire study: Peripheral blood was collected at initial diagnosis, before any treatment. To identify distinguishing TCR V-J signatures, a discovery cohort of roughly 100 patients was used, comprising 40 to 45 with Graves' ophthalmopathy and around 57 with stable Graves' hyperthyroidism. Prospective prediction of ophthalmopathy was tested in an independent validation cohort consisting of fewer than 20 hyperthyroidism patients and 15 to 17 patients who later progressed to ophthalmopathy. For training and testing, the roughly 100 patients in the discovery cohort were randomly divided in a 7:3 ratio. Thyroid tissue and blood T-cell repertoires from several Graves' hyperthyroidism patients were also compared in the study. Following sampling, methimazole starting at 30 mg daily was given to hyperthyroidism patients, and high-dose intravenous methylprednisolone was given to ophthalmopathy patients. TCR Vbeta CDR3 sequencing of 120 to 150 peripheral blood samples (under 45 ophthalmopathy, approximately 80 hyperthyroidism and approximately 17 progressor patients) is reported in the paper.

General findings and caveats noted by the study authors: A 13 V-J signature model separated ophthalmopathy from stable hyperthyroidism, with nearly 90% sensitivity and roughly 82% specificity in cross-validation and 80%/75% in testing. In validation, progression to ophthalmopathy was predicted by the model with 65% to 71% sensitivity and 72.22% specificity, a median of about 6.4 months before onset. Blood samples also contained most of the expanded thyroid clonotypes (frequency above 0.001), which suggests that blood repertoires may reflect thyroid immune responses. No statistical method was used to fix the sample size in advance, and group allocation was not hidden from the investigators.

With regard to this clonotype: What this receptor recognizes is not known. Base qualities are not at hand, and no much larger clone is one base apart.

Ophthalmopathy patients had moderately to severely active disease, with a Clinical Activity Score of 3 or more, a NOSPECS grade of 4 or more, and a disease duration of less than 3 months. Any patient with an uncontrolled infection, another autoimmune disease, pregnancy or lactation was excluded. Diagnoses relied on clinical symptoms, serum thyroxine and TRAb, thyroid ultrasound and orbital computed tomography. Ficoll-Paque density gradient centrifugation was used to isolate PBMCs from approximately 11 ml of fresh peripheral blood. Total RNA was extracted using Trizol reagent, and RNA quality was assessed on an Agilent 2100 Bioanalyzer. The CDR3 has 15 amino acids, counting the end cysteine and phenylalanine. Of the read, only the CDR3 DNA is kept; its 45 bases are in frame from base 1. CDR1 and CDR2 (SQVTM, ANQGSEA) derive from the germline V gene. The germline ends are 15 bases apart after V is trimmed by 4 bases and J by 0 bases.

TCR beta CDR3 regions were amplified from RNA transcripts. The first round of RT-PCR for the TCR CDR3 was performed with the HTBI primer set and the Qiagen OneStep RT-PCR kit. Libraries were constructed in a second round of multiplex PCR, after which size selection and purification were performed. Paired-end sequencing of the libraries was performed with 100 bp reads on an Illumina HiSeq2000. For the original study's pipeline: Raw data were processed with SOAPnuke, discarding reads with adapters, uncalled bases, mean Phred below 15, or no exact constant-primer or identifier match. High-quality paired reads were merged with COPE v1.2.5, and unique nucleotide sequences were defined as clonotypes. MiTCR v1.1 was used to align the clonotypes against IMGT TRBV, TRBD and TRBJ reference segments. The analysis included only V-J combinations with a frequency above 0.0001, which together covered more than 99% of the repertoires. A TCS score was defined as the ratio of F50 (clonal expansion) to E x V (chaos), with BLOSUM62-based TCRdist applied between CDR3 peptides within each V-J. Welch's t-statistics and random forest reduced fewer than 600 V-J features to roughly 13, which were used in a naive Bayes classifier (R e1071). Using fastp at Q25 and MiXCR, TCRdb reprocessed the public reads and kept productive beta chains. Rows are unified per CDR3 protein, each entry keeping the most common DNA and genes. TCRdb, not the authors, supplied the V and J calls. The sample includes hundreds of thousands of distinct CDR3 sequences, with about a fifth observed a single time. The top ten clones comprise 34% of the sample.

The chain was built from TRBV29-1 and TRBJ1-2, and possibly TRBD1, on 6 matching bases. The specimen sequenced was blood. The source of this sequence is a man younger than 40 with Graves' ophthalmopathy. The CDR3 corresponds to CSVVDRIAANYGYTF. The nucleotide sequence is given as TGCAGCGTTGTTGACAGGATCGCAGCTAACTATGGCTACACCTTC.